This TCR beta chain was sequenced during a study of cytomegalovirus exposure and HLA in healthy donors. Study-wide points: About 87% or about 30% of the time was how often most TCR beta V segments were productive, according to an earlier analysis.

The PCR ran on 60 Vbeta and 13 Jbeta primers. Sequenced by immunoSEQ multiplex PCR; TCRdb stores in-frame clones only, minus some. The sample has 150,000 to 200,000 clones, around 80% seen once. Trimming left V 5 bases short and J 6 bases short, with 13 bases between. Germline V lookup: CDR1 MNHEY, CDR2 SMNVEV (reference sequence). The CDR3 loop spans 13 amino acids. In the case of this clone: Its target is unknown.

The origin of this receptor is a woman aged 30 to 39 in good health and CMV-seropositive. Sequencing used PBMCs. The chain joins TRBV27 to TRBJ1-2, with D maybe TRBD1 (6 bases). This chain's CDR3 is CASSHDRNHGYTF. The CDR3 DNA reads as TGTGCCAGCAGTCACGACAGGAACCATGGCTACACCTTC.